Listed below are T cell receptor beta chains from one sample, sequenced in a study of T-cell memory formation after mild COVID-19. TCRdb re-called the 5' RACE reads with MiXCR, one entry per CDR3 protein. The table has about 290,000 distinct CDR3 sequences, approximately 15% seen once. The sequenced material came from PBMCs or a T cell subset sorted from them (not recorded which). The receptor source for this set is a man between 18 and 29 years old who had mild COVID-19 (a few samples of this study predate the infection). Cell type and time point are not known. Each CDR3 is given with its conserved first and last residue. The D gene is left open where the match is weak. A clone size is listed for some rows: how often the clone was seen (once, few, many), or a class if it is expanded.

cdr3_length	v_call	j_call	d_call	clone_size	cdr3_nt	cdr3_aa
17	TRBV4-1	TRBJ2-1	TRBD2	few	TGCGCCAGCAGCCCCCCGGGACTAGCGGGGCCCCAGGGAGAGCAGTTCTTC	CASSPPGLAGPQGEQFF
17	TRBV6-6	TRBJ2-1	TRBD2	-	TGTGCCAGCAGTACTAGGGTGGGACCGGTGGGGGGGAATGAGCAGTTCTTC	CASSTRVGPVGGNEQFF
15	TRBV7-2	TRBJ1-6	TRBD1	few	TGTGCCAGCAGCACACAGGGGGCTCTCTCCCCGCCCCTCCACTTT	CASSTQGALSPPLHF
15	TRBV6-6	TRBJ1-5	-	few	TGTGCCAGCAGTTACTCGATTCAGGGAGGATGGCCCCAGCATTTT	CASSYSIQGGWPQHF
12	TRBV11-2	TRBJ1-2	-	-	TGTGCCAGCAGCTTAAATGGCTATGGCTACACCTTC	CASSLNGYGYTF
13	TRBV24-1	TRBJ1-1	-	-	TGTGCCACCCGAAGCAAGGGCGGGACTGAAGCTTTCTTT	CATRSKGGTEAFF
14	TRBV2	TRBJ1-2	-	-	TGTGCCAGCAGCTCGATGACCCCAGAGGAAGGCTACACCTTC	CASSSMTPEEGYTF
16	TRBV4-3	TRBJ2-3	TRBD2	-	TGCGCCAGCAGCCAAGGCGCTAGCGGAGGCACAGATACGCAGTATTTT	CASSQGASGGTDTQYF
17	TRBV6-5	TRBJ1-6	TRBD1	few	TGTGCCAGCAGTTCTCCGGGACAGGGGGCGCGGAATTCACCCCTCCACTTT	CASSSPGQGARNSPLHF
15	TRBV5-6	TRBJ2-3	-	-	TGTGCCAGCAGCTTCGGAATAGTTAGCACAGATACGCAGTATTTT	CASSFGIVSTDTQYF
11	TRBV4-1	TRBJ1-1	-	few	TGCGCCAGCACTGTGAACACTGAAGCTTTCTTT	CASTVNTEAFF
16	TRBV6-5	TRBJ2-5	-	-	TGTGCCAGCAGTTACTCGGCAGGGACCCTGGGGGAGACCCAGTACTTC	CASSYSAGTLGETQYF
13	TRBV19	TRBJ2-3	TRBD2	few	TGTGCCAGTAGTACGCGTCCGGGAGGCACGCAGTATTTT	CASSTRPGGTQYF
11	TRBV6-5	TRBJ2-3	-	-	TGTGCCAGCACCCTACAAAATACGCAGTATTTT	CASTLQNTQYF
14	TRBV7-6	TRBJ2-7	-	few	TGTGCCAGCAGCCCGACGGGAGAAAACTACGAGCAGTACTTC	CASSPTGENYEQYF
16	TRBV15	TRBJ1-5	TRBD1	few	TGTGCCACCAGCGCCCCAGGGACAGGGAGACATCAGCCCCAGCATTTT	CATSAPGTGRHQPQHF
15	TRBV7-6	TRBJ2-3	-	few	TGTGCCAGCAGCTTACGTGGGGGAGGTACAGATACGCAGTATTTT	CASSLRGGGTDTQYF
12	TRBV5-1	TRBJ2-5	-	many	TGCGCCAGCAGCGCCAGTCAAGAGACCCAGTACTTC	CASSASQETQYF
14	TRBV20-1	TRBJ1-2	-	once	TGCAGTGCTAGTAGGGGGACCGCTAACTATGGCTACACCTTC	CSASRGTANYGYTF
15	TRBV20-1	TRBJ2-1	TRBD1	few	TGCAGTGCGACAGGGGGTTGGGGCTCCTACAATGAGCAGTTCTTC	CSATGGWGSYNEQFF
18	TRBV4-1	TRBJ2-2	TRBD2	-	TGCGCCAGCAGCCAAGAGGCTAGCGGGGATATGAACACCGGGGAGCTGTTTTTT	CASSQEASGDMNTGELFF
16	TRBV7-9	TRBJ2-1	-	few	TGTGCCAGCAGAACCGGGGGCCTAGACCCCTACAATGAGCAGTTCTTC	CASRTGGLDPYNEQFF
15	TRBV7-2	TRBJ1-2	TRBD1	few	TGTGCCAGCAGCTTCAGGGAGCCAGGGGGAGGTGGCTACACCTTC	CASSFREPGGGGYTF
15	TRBV6-5	TRBJ2-7	-	-	TGTGCCAGCAGTTACTCTCCCAGGCAGCTAGACGAGCAGTACTTC	CASSYSPRQLDEQYF
16	TRBV3-1	TRBJ2-2	-	-	TGTGCCAGCAGCCAGGAAACAGGGTGGGACACCGGGGAGCTGTTTTTT	CASSQETGWDTGELFF
13	TRBV24-1	TRBJ1-1	-	-	TGTGCCACCAGTGACCATGGGGACCGCGAGGCTTTCTTT	CATSDHGDREAFF
14	TRBV7-2	TRBJ1-5	-	few	TGTGCCAGCAGCTTGGTACTGCTCAATCAGCCCCAGCATTTT	CASSLVLLNQPQHF
16	TRBV7-3	TRBJ2-3	TRBD2	few	TGTGCCAGCAGCTTGGGCGGACTAGCGGGCACAGATACGCAGTATTTT	CASSLGGLAGTDTQYF
14	TRBV14	TRBJ2-7	-	few	TGTGCCAGCAGCACGAGGCCCAAGCACCCCGAGCAGTACTTC	CASSTRPKHPEQYF
16	TRBV11-2	TRBJ1-1	-	-	TGTGCCAGCAGCTGGGGGGGGATGAGTGACAACACTGAAGCTTTCTTT	CASSWGGMSDNTEAFF
14	TRBV4-3	TRBJ2-1	-	few	TGCGCCAGCAGCCCCCGACAGGCCGGGGGCCAGCAGTTCTTC	CASSPRQAGGQQFF
11	TRBV7-9	TRBJ1-4	-	few	TGTGCCAGCAGCTTAGGCCCTGAACTGTTTTTT	CASSLGPELFF
17	TRBV4-2	TRBJ2-2	-	-	TGTGCCAGCAGCCAAGAGGCAGGGGCCTTTAACACCGGGGAGCTGTTTTTT	CASSQEAGAFNTGELFF
15	TRBV12-3/TRBV12-4	TRBJ1-5	-	many	TGTGCCAGCAGTTTGGGCTACGTTAGCAATCAGCCCCAGCATTTT	CASSLGYVSNQPQHF
14	TRBV10-3	TRBJ2-2	TRBD1	-	TGTGCCTCCACCGGGACAGCCTCTACCGGGGAGCTGTTTTTT	CASTGTASTGELFF
13	TRBV2	TRBJ2-7	TRBD1	few	TGTGGGGGGACAGTCTACCGTTCCTACGAGCAGTACTTC	CGGTVYRSYEQYF
11	TRBV6-1	TRBJ2-5	-	-	TGTGCCAGCACCAAGGAGTGGACCCAGTACTTC	CASTKEWTQYF
14	TRBV7-9	TRBJ2-5	-	-	TGTGCCAGCAGCCCGAGACAGTATTTAGAGACCCAGTACTTC	CASSPRQYLETQYF
19	TRBV11-2	TRBJ2-3	TRBD2	few	TGTGCCAGCAGCTTACCCTCACCCCTAGCGGGGACTAGCACAGATACGCAGTATTTT	CASSLPSPLAGTSTDTQYF
16	TRBV18	TRBJ1-3	-	-	TGTGCCAGCTCACCATATCCTGGGGCCTCTGGAAACACCATATATTTT	CASSPYPGASGNTIYF
16	TRBV25-1	TRBJ1-2	-	few	TGTGCCAGCAGCCGAAGGGGCGGAGGCCTTTACTATGGCTACACCTTC	CASSRRGGGLYYGYTF
17	TRBV6-6	TRBJ2-1	TRBD2	few	TGTGCCAGCAGGGGGACTAGCGGGGTGAGCTCCTACAATGAGCAGTTCTTC	CASRGTSGVSSYNEQFF
14	TRBV5-1	TRBJ2-1	TRBD2	few	TGCGCCAGCACGTCCGGGGGGGCCGGCAATGAGCAGTTCTTC	CASTSGGAGNEQFF
16	TRBV30	TRBJ1-6	-	few	TGTGCCTGGAGTCAACACCCCGGGACACTAAATTCACCCCTCCACTTT	CAWSQHPGTLNSPLHF
15	TRBV5-1	TRBJ1-6	TRBD1	many	TGCGCCAGCAGCTCCACCGGGACAGGGGATTCACCCCTCCACTTT	CASSSTGTGDSPLHF
14	TRBV27	TRBJ1-6	-	-	TGTGCCAGCAGTTCCTGGGCCCAGGGTTCACCCCTCCACTTT	CASSSWAQGSPLHF
13	TRBV2	TRBJ2-7	-	many	TGTGCCAGCGGTGACCTCAGTAGTGGGGAGCAGTACTTC	CASGDLSSGEQYF
14	TRBV7-9	TRBJ1-2	TRBD1	many	TGTGCCAGCACCCGGACAGGGCCCCTATATGGCTACACCTTC	CASTRTGPLYGYTF
15	TRBV6-6	TRBJ1-3	-	-	TGTGCCAGCAGAGAGGACAGCAACTCTGGAAACACCATATATTTT	CASREDSNSGNTIYF
14	TRBV29-1	TRBJ2-3	-	-	TGCAGCGTTGAAGTGGGTTCGGGCACAGATACGCAGTATTTT	CSVEVGSGTDTQYF
16	TRBV7-2	TRBJ2-3	-	few	TGTGCCAGCAGCTTATTGGTAGCCCACGGCACAGATACGCAGTATTTT	CASSLLVAHGTDTQYF
14	TRBV28	TRBJ1-6	-	-	TGTGCCAGCAGTTTCGGCGGGGCGCATTCACCCCTCCACTTT	CASSFGGAHSPLHF
15	TRBV12-3/TRBV12-4	TRBJ2-1	-	few	TGTGCCAGCAGTTTTTCAGGGGGGGGATACAATGAGCAGTTCTTC	CASSFSGGGYNEQFF
15	TRBV5-1	TRBJ2-2	-	few	TGCGCCAGCACCCCTCTTGGTTTTTACACCGGGGAGCTGTTTTTT	CASTPLGFYTGELFF
14	TRBV3-1	TRBJ2-7	-	few	TGTGCCAGCAGCCAAGACGCCGGGCCCCTGGAGCAGTACTTC	CASSQDAGPLEQYF
13	TRBV12-5	TRBJ1-2	-	-	TGTGCTAGTGGTTCGGTCCGGGGGTATGGCTACACCTTC	CASGSVRGYGYTF
16	TRBV20-1	TRBJ2-1	-	-	TGCAGTGCTACCGGGCCTGTGGGGGCGGTGTACAATGAGCAGTTCTTC	CSATGPVGAVYNEQFF
14	TRBV30	TRBJ1-5	TRBD1	-	TGTGCCTGGAGTCGCGACAGGGACGGTCAGCCCCAGCATTTT	CAWSRDRDGQPQHF
12	TRBV3-1	TRBJ1-1	TRBD1	-	TGTGCCAGCAGCCCCCGGGACAGGGGAGCTTTCTTT	CASSPRDRGAFF
16	TRBV4-3	TRBJ2-1	TRBD1	few	TGCGCCAGCAGCCAAGATGGTTGGCAGGGGGTCAATGAGCAGTTCTTC	CASSQDGWQGVNEQFF